This T cell receptor (beta chain) comes out of a study of T cells in Graves' hyperthyroidism and ophthalmopathy. On the study more broadly: Any treatment followed the collection of peripheral blood at initial diagnosis. Study outcomes and limitations: Blood also showed most of the thyroid clonotypes that were expanded above 0.001.

J lost 1 base, V lost 6 bases, and 12 bases had no gene match. The CDR3 contains 17 residues. Per germline, CDR1 SGHVS and CDR2 FQNEAQ. RNA transcripts yielded amplified TCR beta CDR3 regions. Researchers ran a first-round RT-PCR on the TCR CDR3 using the HTBI primer set. MiXCR, applied by TCRdb to the multiplex PCR reads, yields one record per CDR3 protein. Of 340,000 or so distinct CDR3 sequences listed, roughly 15% were seen once; the top ten hold around 33%. Comment on this clonotype: Its antigen is undetermined.

Based on clinical symptoms, serum thyroxine and TRAb, thyroid ultrasound and orbital computed tomography, diagnoses were reached. This clonotype was sampled from a man younger than 45 with Graves' hyperthyroidism. Sample: blood. The chain employs TRBV7-8 and TRBJ2-3; 8 bases map to TRBD2. The CDR3 protein is CASRSSRAGEGTDTQYF. CDR3 in DNA: TGTGCCAGCAGGTCCTCCAGAGCGGGAGAGGGCACAGATACGCAGTATTTT.